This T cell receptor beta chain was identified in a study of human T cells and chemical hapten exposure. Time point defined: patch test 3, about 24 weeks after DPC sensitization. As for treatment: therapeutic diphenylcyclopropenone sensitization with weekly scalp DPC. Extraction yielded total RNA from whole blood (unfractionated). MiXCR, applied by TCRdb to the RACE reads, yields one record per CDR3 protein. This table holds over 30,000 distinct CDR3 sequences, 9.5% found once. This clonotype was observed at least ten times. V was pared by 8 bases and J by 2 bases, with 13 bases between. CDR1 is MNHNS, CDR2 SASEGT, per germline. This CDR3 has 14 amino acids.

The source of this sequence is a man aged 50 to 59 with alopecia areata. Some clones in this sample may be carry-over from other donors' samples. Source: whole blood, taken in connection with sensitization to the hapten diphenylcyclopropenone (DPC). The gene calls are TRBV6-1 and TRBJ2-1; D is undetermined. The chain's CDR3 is CASFMGSAYNEQFF. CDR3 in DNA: TGTGCCAGCTTTATGGGGTCGGCCTACAATGAGCAGTTCTTC.